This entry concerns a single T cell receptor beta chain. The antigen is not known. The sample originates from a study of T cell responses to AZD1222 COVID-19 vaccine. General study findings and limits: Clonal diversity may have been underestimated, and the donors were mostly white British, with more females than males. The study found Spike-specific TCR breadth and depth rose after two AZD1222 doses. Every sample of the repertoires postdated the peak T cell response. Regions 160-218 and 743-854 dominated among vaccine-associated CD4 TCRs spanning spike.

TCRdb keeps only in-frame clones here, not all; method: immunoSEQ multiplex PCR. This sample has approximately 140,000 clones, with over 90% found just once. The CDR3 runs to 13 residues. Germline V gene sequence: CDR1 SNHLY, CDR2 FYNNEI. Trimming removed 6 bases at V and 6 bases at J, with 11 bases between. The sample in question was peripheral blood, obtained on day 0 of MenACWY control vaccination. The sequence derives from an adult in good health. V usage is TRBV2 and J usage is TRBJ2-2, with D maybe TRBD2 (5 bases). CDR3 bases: TGTGCCAGCAGGAAAGAGGGATCCGGGGAGCTGTTTTTT. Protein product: CASRKEGSGELFF.